The clone carrying this T cell receptor beta chain was seen repeatedly, ten times or more. Antigen: not known. This specimen belongs to a study of glioma-infiltrating T cells. Notes on the study in general: Non-neoplastic patients had below-expected tissue-blood divergence, while all gliomas exceeded expectation. Very few CDR3 sequences were shared between tissue and blood.

V trimming: 2 bases; J trimming: 1 base; junction bases outside the gene matches: 3. The CDR3 is 15 amino acids. Germline V gene data show CDR1 as KGHSH and CDR2 as LQKENI. Using RNA template, CDR3s of TCR alpha and beta were amplified with iRepertoire arm-PCR. Tissue mRNA or PBMC total RNA, roughly 100-400 ng, went into one-step reverse transcription and amplification. TCRdb used MiXCR to reprocess the multiplex PCR reads, holding one entry per CDR3 protein. In the table there are over 90,000 distinct CDR3 sequences, under 30% of which are singletons. This chain connects TRBV18 to TRBJ2-5, with 8 positions matching TRBD1. The sequence came from a human donor with low-grade glioma or glioblastoma, undergoing nonglioma brain surgery, or in good health (not recorded which). Input material: glioma tissue, nonneoplastic brain tissue, or PBMCs (not recorded which). CDR3 protein: CASSPITGGQETQYF. The CDR3 region has the DNA TGTGCCAGCTCACCAATAACAGGGGGCCAAGAGACCCAGTACTTC.